This TCR beta chain derives from a study of blood T cells in healthy people across ages (dated by TCRdb to 2014 to 2015). At the level of the whole study: In model experiments, template switching captured about one uniquely barcoded TCR beta cDNA molecule for every two T cells. Age-related changes in TCR beta repertoire diversity were measured in the study by deep sequencing normalized with unique cDNA molecular identifiers. The donors were divided into four age groups: young (average around 15 years), middle-aged (around 37), aged (about 56) and long-lived (about 80). To avoid experimental bias, donors of different ages were randomly spread across the sequencing lanes. Two additional independent replicas of 1 million unique cDNA reads from the same blood draw were analyzed for two donors (one aged 18 to 29 and one aged 80 or older).

Donors were 30 to 45 systemically healthy Caucasian individuals from Russia aged roughly 6 to 95 years. About 9.8 milliliters of peripheral blood were drawn from each donor into EDTA-treated Vacutainer tubes. PBMCs were isolated by Ficoll-Paque density-gradient centrifugation, with at least 6.5 million obtained per sample. Trizol reagent was used to extract total RNA from PBMCs, with at least 5 micrograms per sample. For every donor, flow cytometry on a PBMC aliquot measured the percentage of naive CD45RAhigh/CD27high T cells. Overall study results and their limits: Compared with the aged group, the long-lived group had more naive CD4+ T cells, fewer expanded clones and increased TCR diversity, a pattern suggesting age selection. As age increased, observed TCR beta diversity per million T cells dropped in a roughly linear way, and a significant reduction was already evident by age around 41. Because donor CMV infection status was unknown, age-related changes in expanded clonotypes were potentially confounded. Total diversity estimates from one million sequenced T cells were considered lower bounds and underestimates. Observed TCR beta diversity correlated strongly with the percentage of naive T cells measured by flow cytometry. Since profiling was done on bulk unsorted PBMCs, naive and antigen-experienced compartments could not be conclusively compared.

Concerning this clonotype: Its recognized antigen is unknown. No much larger clonotype is one base removed from it; base qualities were not supplied.

Receptors were amplified or captured by 5' RACE. The sample was run on an Illumina HiSeq 2500. A second roughly 6 to 12 cycle PCR used a sample-barcoded 5' primer and a J-beta primer mix. A template-switch 5' adaptor carrying 12 random nucleotides introduced a unique molecular identifier onto each TCR beta cDNA molecule. At least 2.5 million CDR3-containing paired-end reads were obtained from each sample. First-strand cDNA was synthesized from all RNA with the Mint cDNA synthesis kit, primed by a TRBC-specific oligonucleotide. Following uracil-DNA glycosylase treatment, all cDNA underwent a first 18-cycle PCR with the universal primers M1SS and BC2_uni_R. Per the authors' processing: For normalization, 1 million high-quality reads were randomly selected from each sample, with every read carrying a distinct molecular identifier. Instead of being binned into consensus sequences, reads that shared molecular identifiers were thrown out. MiTCR, with a Q25 quality threshold and the strictest error-elimination algorithm, was used for CDR3 identification, clonotype clustering and error correction. A nonparametric unseen species model with Euler transformation was used to estimate a lower bound on total TCR beta diversity. TCRdb trimmed the raw reads at Q25, called clones with MiXCR and kept productive beta chains. Each entry merges the rows of one CDR3 protein and shows their most common DNA and genes. The V and J calls come from TCRdb's annotation, not from the publication. A total of 850,000 to 1,300,000 distinct CDR3 sequences appear in this sample, under 55% of them only once. The ten largest make up 18% of the sample.

CDR3 length: 13 amino acids, cysteine to phenylalanine. Only the CDR3 DNA is retained, 39 bases long and in frame from the first base. CDR1 and CDR2, looked up from the germline V gene, are ENHRY and SYGVKD. The junction shows trimming of 3 bases on V and 3 bases on J, plus 9 bases between the germline ends. The sequence links TRBV10-3 to TRBJ2-7; a weak D assignment points to TRBD2 (5 bases agree). Specimen: blood. This clonotype originated in a woman aged 55 to 70 in good health. DNA sequence: TGTGCCATCAGTGAAAGTAGCGTCTACGAGCAGTACTTC. Its coded protein is CAISESSVYEQYF.